This T cell receptor (beta chain) was sequenced during a study of vaccination and CD4 T cells after COVID-19. The CDR3 spans 18 residues. CDR1 and CDR2 from the germline V gene are LNHNV and YYDKDF (reference sequence). V shed 0 bases, J shed 1 base, and the junction held 7 bases outside the gene matches. This clonotype has just a few counts. Its antigen is not identified. Points from the study as a whole: Convalescent patients saw a median approximately 90% of their reactive clones show up only after vaccination.

With the Oncomine TCR Beta short-read assay, DNA from cultured CD4+ T cells was sequenced. Once CD4+ T cells had been cultured, genomic DNA was extracted from them. In TCRdb, the PCR reads were re-called with MiXCR into one record per CDR3 protein. This table has about 9,200 distinct CDR3 sequences, 40% to 65% appearing once. Treatment meaning: roughly ten-day PBMC culture with coronavirus spike peptide pools or control peptides (ViraFEST assay). Dates of positive PCR ran from March to December 2020, before US Alpha, Beta and Delta variants. Negative selection purified CD4+ T cells after 10 days of culture.

The chain couples TRBV15 to TRBJ1-5, with 9 bases aligning to TRBD1. The sequenced sample consisted of CD4+ T cells from blood, cultured in vitro. The TCR was taken from a human donor who had recovered from COVID-19. CDR3: CATSRDLTGGTSNQPQHF. CDR3 bases: TGTGCCACCAGCAGAGATTTGACAGGGGGAACGAGCAATCAGCCCCAGCATTTT.